These T cell receptor beta chains were read from a single sample in a study of OX40 agonist ivuxolimab in advanced cancers. Some clones are missing from TCRdb's copy, which holds only in-frame ones; the method was immunoSEQ multiplex PCR. The sample gives 68,000 or so clones, about 82% of which show up once; about 11% is in the top ten. Sample: CD4+ or CD8+ T cells sorted from blood, taken in a trial of the OX40 agonist ivuxolimab. Receptor source: an adult with an advanced solid tumor such as melanoma, head and neck, liver or kidney cancer. Each CDR3 is given with its conserved first and last residue. Size is omitted from some rows. Given values are once, few, many or a class for expanded clones.

size	V	J	CDR3
.	TRBV12-5	TRBJ2-5	CASGLLEGGETQYF
.	TRBV6-5	TRBJ2-7	CASSYVRGSEQYF
.	TRBV5-1	TRBJ2-1	CASSPGLGLNNEQFF
.	TRBV4-2	TRBJ2-1	CASSQVSGSVGNNEQFF
.	TRBV2	TRBJ2-7	CASRLDISYEQYF
.	TRBV5-1	TRBJ2-7	CASSAQGYEQYF
medium-sized	TRBV29-1	TRBJ1-2	CSVPRAGDYGYTF
.	TRBV7-6	TRBJ2-7	CASSRDGQNYEQYF
.	TRBV7-3	TRBJ2-5	CASSLRGHQETQYF
once	TRBV2	TRBJ2-2	CASSDNRGNTGELFF
.	TRBV10-3	TRBJ1-1	CAISESQRGQGASDTEAFF
.	TRBV6-6	TRBJ2-1	CASSDPRGEGRFF
.	TRBV4-3	TRBJ1-1	CASSQGWNTEAFF
.	TRBV5-1	TRBJ2-2	CASSLDLGKGGELFF
.	TRBV2	TRBJ2-1	CASRFFRDGEQFF
.	TRBV4-1	TRBJ2-1	CASSQVAEEQFF
.	TRBV5-6	TRBJ1-2	CASSLELAGRYGYTF
.	TRBV6-1	TRBJ2-1	CAGRGDPGYNEQFF
.	TRBV7-9	TRBJ2-3	CASSSQGGGTQYF
few	TRBV28	TRBJ1-1	CASGQGGRDNTEAFF
.	TRBV5-4	TRBJ2-3	CARSSVLDTDTQYF
.	TRBV18	TRBJ2-3	CASSPGGGWDTQYF
.	TRBV4-1	TRBJ1-5	CASSQEGSGYQPQHF
.	TRBV29-1	TRBJ2-1	CSVGLRGLYNEQFF
.	TRBV7-9	TRBJ1-2	CASSLGSEVRGYTF
.	TRBV4-1	TRBJ1-6	CASSQTPGPNNSPLHF